The 2 T cell receptor beta chains in this list originate from one sample, sequenced in a study of radiotherapy plus CTLA-4 blockade in lung cancer. Assay used: immunoSEQ multiplex PCR; TCRdb lists only in-frame clones, some missing. The table lists about 76,000 clones, approximately 80% of them singletons, with 0.79% in the top ten. The input for sequencing was peripheral blood, taken from a patient treated with radiotherapy plus ipilimumab. These receptors were taken from a human donor with non-small cell lung cancer who had stable disease on radiotherapy plus ipilimumab.

The gene calls are TRBV19 and TRBJ2-5; TRBD2 matches 13 bases. Germline CDR1 LNHDA, CDR2 SQIVND (reference sequence). V was clipped by 3 bases and J by 5 bases; unmatched bases: 6. This CDR3 has 16 residues. The CDR3 reads CASSIRLAGGWETQYF. The CDR3 nucleotides read TGTGCCAGTAGTATTCGACTAGCGGGAGGATGGGAGACCCAGTACTTC.

The chain recombines TRBV7-2 with TRBJ2-1, with D hard to call. V lost 2 bases, J lost 0 bases, and 11 bases lay in between. In germline, CDR1 is SGHTA, CDR2 FQGNSA. The CDR3 is 16 residues long. The CDR3 nucleotides read TGTGCCAGCAGCTTAAGGCGTACGAGCTCCTACAATGAGCAGTTCTTC. Residues: CASSLRRTSSYNEQFF. Supplemented by reference TRBV7-2 and TRBJ2-1, the full variable domain reads GAGVSQSPSNKVTEKGKDVELRCDPISGHTALYWYRQSLGQGLEFLIYFQGNSAPDKSGLPSDRFSAERTGGSVSTLTIQRTQQEDSAVYLCASSLRRTSSYNEQFFGPGTRLTVL.